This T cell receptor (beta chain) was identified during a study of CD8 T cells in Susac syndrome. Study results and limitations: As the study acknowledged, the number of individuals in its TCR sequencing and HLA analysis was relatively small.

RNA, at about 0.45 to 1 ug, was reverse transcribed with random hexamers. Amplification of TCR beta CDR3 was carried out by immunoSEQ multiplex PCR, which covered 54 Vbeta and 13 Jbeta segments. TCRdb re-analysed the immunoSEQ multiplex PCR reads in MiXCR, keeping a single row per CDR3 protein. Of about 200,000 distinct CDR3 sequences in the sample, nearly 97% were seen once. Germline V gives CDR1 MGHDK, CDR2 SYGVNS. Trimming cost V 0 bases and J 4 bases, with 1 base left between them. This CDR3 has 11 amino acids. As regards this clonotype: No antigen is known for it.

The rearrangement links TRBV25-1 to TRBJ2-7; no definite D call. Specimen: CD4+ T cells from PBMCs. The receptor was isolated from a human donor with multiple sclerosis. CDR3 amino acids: CASSEYYEQYF. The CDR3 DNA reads TGTGCCAGCAGTGAATATTACGAGCAGTACTTC.